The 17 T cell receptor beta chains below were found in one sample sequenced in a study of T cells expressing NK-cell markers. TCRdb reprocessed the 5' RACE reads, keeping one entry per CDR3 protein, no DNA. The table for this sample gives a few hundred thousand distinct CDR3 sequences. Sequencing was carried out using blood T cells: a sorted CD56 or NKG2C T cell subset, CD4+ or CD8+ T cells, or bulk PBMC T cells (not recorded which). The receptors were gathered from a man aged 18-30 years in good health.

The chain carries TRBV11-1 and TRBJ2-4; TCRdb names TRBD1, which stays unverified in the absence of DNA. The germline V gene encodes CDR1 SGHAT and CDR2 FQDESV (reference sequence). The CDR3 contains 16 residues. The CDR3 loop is CASSPRWGATKNIQYF.

CDR3: CASSLGRGENIQYF. The chain has TRBV13 and TRBJ2-4; TCRdb indicates TRBD1, and absent DNA this call remains unverified. CDR3 length equals 14 residues. CDR1 is PRHDT, CDR2 FYEKMQ, per germline (reference sequence).

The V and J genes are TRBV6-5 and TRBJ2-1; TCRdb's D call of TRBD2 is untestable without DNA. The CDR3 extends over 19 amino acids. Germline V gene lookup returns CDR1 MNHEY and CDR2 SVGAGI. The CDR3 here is CASRYVRRLLAGSGNEQFF.

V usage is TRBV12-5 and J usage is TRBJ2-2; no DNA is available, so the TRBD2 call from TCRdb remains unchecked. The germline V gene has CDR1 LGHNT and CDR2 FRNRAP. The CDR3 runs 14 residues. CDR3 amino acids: CASAKREGTGELFF.

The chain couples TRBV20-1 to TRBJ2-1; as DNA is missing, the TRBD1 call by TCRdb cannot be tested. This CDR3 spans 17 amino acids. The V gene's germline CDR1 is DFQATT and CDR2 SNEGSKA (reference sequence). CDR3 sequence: CSAREGGGRGSYNEQFF.

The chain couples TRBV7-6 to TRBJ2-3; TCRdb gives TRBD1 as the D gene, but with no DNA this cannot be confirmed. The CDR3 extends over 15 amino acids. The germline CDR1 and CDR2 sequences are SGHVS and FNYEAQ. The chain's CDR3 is CASSLAQGPTDTQYF.

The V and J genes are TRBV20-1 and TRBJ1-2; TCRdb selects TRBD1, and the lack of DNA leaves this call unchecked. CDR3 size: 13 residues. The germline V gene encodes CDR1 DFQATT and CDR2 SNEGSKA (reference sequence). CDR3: CSARDQLGEGYTF.

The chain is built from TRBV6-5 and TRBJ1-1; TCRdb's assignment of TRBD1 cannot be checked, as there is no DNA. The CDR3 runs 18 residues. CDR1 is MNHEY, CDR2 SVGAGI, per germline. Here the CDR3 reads CASSYSMIWTGQNTEAFF.

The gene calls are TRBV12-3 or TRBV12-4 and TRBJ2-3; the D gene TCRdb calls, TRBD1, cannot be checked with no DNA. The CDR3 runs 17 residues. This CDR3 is CASSFITGPSSTDTQYF.

CDR3 protein: CAWVGLLETGGEQFF. This chain uses TRBV30 with TRBJ2-1; the D call from TCRdb, TRBD2, cannot be confirmed without DNA. Germline V gives CDR1 GTSNPN, CDR2 SVGIG (reference sequence). This CDR3 region has 15 residues.

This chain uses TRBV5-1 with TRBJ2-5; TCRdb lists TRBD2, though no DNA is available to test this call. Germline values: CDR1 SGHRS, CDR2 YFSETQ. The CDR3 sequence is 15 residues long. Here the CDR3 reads CASSSSSVPQETQYF.

CDR3 region: CASSSAGVPYDQYF. The genes are TRBV5-1 and TRBJ2-5; TCRdb reports TRBD1, a call that lacks DNA to check it against. Looked up from germline, CDR1 is SGHRS and CDR2 is YFSETQ. This CDR3 region has 14 residues.

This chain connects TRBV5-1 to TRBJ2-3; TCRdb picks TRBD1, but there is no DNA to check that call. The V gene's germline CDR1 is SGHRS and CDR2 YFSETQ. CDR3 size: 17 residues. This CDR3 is CASSFLGQGASRGTQYF.

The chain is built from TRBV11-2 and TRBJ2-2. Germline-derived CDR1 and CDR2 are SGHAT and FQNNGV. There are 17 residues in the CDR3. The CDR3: CASSLDRGSRGTGELFF.

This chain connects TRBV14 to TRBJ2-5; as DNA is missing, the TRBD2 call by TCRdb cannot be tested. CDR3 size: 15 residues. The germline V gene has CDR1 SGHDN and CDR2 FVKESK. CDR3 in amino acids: CASSLPGLASETQYF.

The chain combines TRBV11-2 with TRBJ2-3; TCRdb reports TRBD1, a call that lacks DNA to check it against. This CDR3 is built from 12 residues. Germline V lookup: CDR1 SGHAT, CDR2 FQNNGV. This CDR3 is CASGKWGDTQYF.

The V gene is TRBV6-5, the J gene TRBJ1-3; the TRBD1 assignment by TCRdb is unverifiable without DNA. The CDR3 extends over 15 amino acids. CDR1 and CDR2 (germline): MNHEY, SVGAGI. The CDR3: CASRPDRSSGNTIYF.